This T cell receptor beta chain was sequenced in a study of T cell repertoires in aging, cancer and after chemotherapy. Study background: Donors were grouped into six age bands spanning 30 or younger through 70 or older. Clear clonal overlap appeared across healthy donor samples taken over several months to years. Study outcomes and limitations: Untreated cancer patients had significantly lower blood TCR diversity than age-matched healthy donors. In healthy donors, age-related TCR diversity loss mainly reflected lost richness.

Rearranged V-D-J TRB sequences were amplified with a mixed TRB-A/B primer pool. TCRdb passed the multiplex PCR reads through MiXCR, listing each CDR3 protein once. The sample lists roughly 2,200 distinct CDR3 sequences; around 30% were seen once. A note on this clonotype: Antigen specificity is unknown.

Amplification of TCR beta used genomic DNA extracted from peripheral blood. The trim removed 5 bases at V and 5 bases at J, leaving 10 bases unmatched. The germline V gene encodes CDR1 MDHEN and CDR2 SYDVKM. This CDR3 contains 16 residues. The clonotype was recovered from a human donor in good health. V usage is TRBV28 and J usage is TRBJ2-2; TRBD2 matches 8 bases. Sequencing input: blood. This CDR3 reads CASSPGLALVTGELFF. The CDR3 nucleotides are TGTGCCAGCAGTCCCGGACTAGCTTTAGTAACCGGGGAGCTGTTTTTT.